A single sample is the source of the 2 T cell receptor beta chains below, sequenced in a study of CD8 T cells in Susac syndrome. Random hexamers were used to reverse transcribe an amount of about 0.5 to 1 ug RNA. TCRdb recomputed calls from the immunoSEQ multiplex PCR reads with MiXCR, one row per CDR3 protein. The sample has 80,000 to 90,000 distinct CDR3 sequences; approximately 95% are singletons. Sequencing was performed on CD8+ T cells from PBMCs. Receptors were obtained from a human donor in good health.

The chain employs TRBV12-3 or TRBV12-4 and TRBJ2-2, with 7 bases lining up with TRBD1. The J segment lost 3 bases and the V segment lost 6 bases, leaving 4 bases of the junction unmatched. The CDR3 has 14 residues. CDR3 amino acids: CASSHTGDTGELFF. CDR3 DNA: TGTGCCAGCAGCCATACAGGGGACACCGGGGAGCTGTTTTTT.

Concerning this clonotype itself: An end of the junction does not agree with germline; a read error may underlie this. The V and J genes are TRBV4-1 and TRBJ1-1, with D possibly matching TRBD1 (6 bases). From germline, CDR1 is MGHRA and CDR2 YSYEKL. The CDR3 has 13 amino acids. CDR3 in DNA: TGCGCCAGCAGCCTTACAGGGAACGCTGAAGCTTTCTTT. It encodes CASSLTGNAEAFF.